Below are 30 T cell receptor beta chains sequenced from a single sample in a study of T cell changes during pregnancy in multiple sclerosis. The repertoire was sequenced with immunoSEQ multiplex PCR; TCRdb's copy has only in-frame clones and lacks some. The data show fewer than 50,000 clones, with 92% seen just once and 5% to 6% held by the top ten. The sequencing here drew on CD8+ T cells from peripheral blood mononuclear cells, taken in the third trimester of pregnancy. These receptors were collected from a female donor with multiple sclerosis, enrolled in a pregnancy study.

CDR3 sequence reads: CASSQETLATEETQYF. CDR3 in DNA: TGTGCCAGCAGCCAAGAAACCCTAGCGACCGAAGAGACCCAGTACTTC. V gene TRBV28 combines with J gene TRBJ2-5; maybe TRBD2 (6 bases). This CDR3 has 16 amino acids. Germline V gene lookup returns CDR1 MDHEN and CDR2 SYDVKM. Trimming pared 6 bases from V and 3 bases from J, leaving 20 bases between.

The chain is built from TRBV6-1 and TRBJ2-3, with D hard to call. V dropped 7 bases and J dropped 4 bases, with 15 bases sitting between them. In germline, CDR1 is MNHNS, CDR2 SASEGT. The CDR3 contains 14 residues. As DNA, the CDR3 is TGTGCCAGCACGAGGAGTGAGAGGCCAGATACGCAGTATTTT. It specifies CASTRSERPDTQYF.

The chain links TRBV11-3 to TRBJ2-7, with 9 nucleotides matching TRBD1. V lost 5 bases and J lost 5; bases outside the gene matches: 10. The length of the CDR3 is 15 residues. The V gene's germline CDR1 is SGHNT and CDR2 YENEEA. DNA for the CDR3: TGTGCCAGCAGCCCCGGGACAGGGCAGTCGAACGAGCAGTACTTC. This sequence encodes CASSPGTGQSNEQYF.

The chain links TRBV28 to TRBJ2-3; D perhaps matches TRBD1 (5 bases). The CDR3 has 16 residues. Trimming stripped 5 bases from V and 3 bases from J, with 18 bases between. Germline loops: CDR1 MDHEN, CDR2 SYDVKM. Here the CDR3 reads CASSLAELAGTDTQYF. In DNA form, the CDR3 reads TGTGCCAGCAGTCTTGCGGAATTAGCAGGGACAGATACGCAGTATTTT.

With respect to this clone: Other DNA sequences of this sample code for an identical CDR3. The V and J genes are TRBV19 and TRBJ1-1; tentatively, D is TRBD1 (6 bases). CDR3 length: 12 amino acids. CDR1 and CDR2 from the germline V gene are LNHDA and SQIVND (reference sequence). Trimming took off 7 bases at V and 2 bases at J, with 8 bases between the two ends. The DNA of the CDR3 is TGTGCCAGTAAGGACAGAAACACTGAAGCTTTCTTT. Protein product: CASKDRNTEAFF.

The chain uses TRBV19 and TRBJ2-2; 8 positions agree with TRBD2. Germline CDR1 reads LNHDA; CDR2 reads SQIVND (reference sequence). The ends lost 5 bases at V and 1 base at J; junction bases unmatched: 3. The CDR3 length is 15 residues. CDR3 nucleotide sequence: TGTGCCAGTAGTGCGGGAGGCTGGAACACCGGGGAGCTGTTTTTT. The encoded protein is CASSAGGWNTGELFF.

This chain connects TRBV28 to TRBJ2-2; 9 bases line up with TRBD2. V trimming: 7 bases; J trimming: 8 bases; junction bases outside the gene matches: 14. The CDR3 has 16 residues. Per the germline V gene, CDR1 is MDHEN and CDR2 is SYDVKM. Here the CDR3 reads CASTEPGTSLWGELFF. The CDR3 region has the DNA TGTGCCAGCACCGAACCCGGGACTAGCCTCTGGGGGGAGCTGTTTTTT.

For the CDR3, the DNA is TGTGCCAGCAGTGTCAGATGGACTAGCGATCTATCCTACGAGCAGTACTTC. Translating it yields CASSVRWTSDLSYEQYF. The rearrangement joins TRBV27 to TRBJ2-7; 9 nucleotides align to TRBD2. This CDR3 has 17 amino acids. After removal of 5 bases from V and 1 base from J, the junction contained 12 bases not matched to a gene. CDR1 is MNHEY, CDR2 SMNVEV, per germline (reference sequence).

The chain joins TRBV19 to TRBJ2-7; the D gene is possibly TRBD1 (5 bases). The CDR3 totals 16 residues. Germline V gives CDR1 LNHDA, CDR2 SQIVND (reference sequence). V gave up 0 bases and J gave up 2 bases, with 14 bases separating them. The CDR3 region has the DNA TGTGCCAGTAGTATAGATAATGGGGCCTTAACCTACGAGCAGTACTTC. It specifies CASSIDNGALTYEQYF.

This clone was observed a handful of times. The J gene is TRBJ1-2, the V gene TRBV10-3; D is perhaps TRBD1 (5 bases). The length of the CDR3 is 13 residues. In germline, CDR1 is ENHRY, CDR2 SYGVKD. V shed 2 bases and J shed 2 bases, with 6 bases lying between them. The CDR3 DNA reads as TGTGCCATCAGTGAGGACAGAAACTATGGCTACACCTTC. The encoded protein is CAISEDRNYGYTF.

The chain employs TRBV19 and TRBJ2-5; 7 nucleotides align to TRBD2. Unmatched junction bases numbered 3, after V lost 1 base and J lost 4 bases. The germline V gene has CDR1 LNHDA and CDR2 SQIVND (reference sequence). The CDR3 has 14 amino acids. The CDR3 nucleotides are TGTGCCAGTAGTATAGTGCGGGAGACAGAGACCCAGTACTTC. As protein: CASSIVRETETQYF.

This chain links TRBV4-2 with TRBJ2-7; D is ambiguous. CDR3 length: 16 residues. The V and J ends lost 0 bases and 3 bases respectively, with 15 bases between them. CDR1 and CDR2 from the germline V gene are LGHNA and YNFKEQ. The CDR3 is CASSQERVSANYEQYF. CDR3 nucleotide sequence: TGTGCCAGCAGCCAAGAACGGGTTTCCGCGAACTACGAGCAGTACTTC.

This clone was detected only a few times. This chain links TRBV18 with TRBJ2-2, with TRBD1 matching over 9 bases. Germline trimming cut 1 base from V and 4 bases from J; bases unmatched to any gene: 4. The germline V gene encodes CDR1 KGHSH and CDR2 LQKENI. The CDR3 has 16 residues. The CDR3 nucleotides read TGTGCCAGCTCACCACTACAGGGGGCCTTCACCGGGGAGCTGTTTTTT. This gives the protein CASSPLQGAFTGELFF.

The chain uses TRBV7-9 and TRBJ2-2, with TRBD2 matching 11 bases. CDR3 size: 15 residues. The V gene end was trimmed by 5 bases and the J gene end by 3 bases; junction bases not matched to a gene: 2. In germline, CDR1 is SEHNR, CDR2 FQNEAQ (reference sequence). CDR3 amino acids: CASSPLAGDTGELFF. The CDR3 DNA is TGTGCCAGCAGCCCACTAGCGGGAGACACCGGGGAGCTGTTTTTT.

The rearrangement joins TRBV4-3 to TRBJ2-3, with 8 bases aligning to TRBD2. V was pared by 4 bases and J by 6 bases, with 9 bases of the junction left unmatched. CDR1 is LGHNA, CDR2 YSLEER, per germline. This CDR3 is built from 15 residues. CDR3 nucleotides: TGCGCCAGCAGCCCCTCGGGAGGGAGTTCTGATACGCAGTATTTT. Translation: CASSPSGGSSDTQYF.

This clone was recorded only once. The rearrangement links TRBV10-3 to TRBJ2-7; 11 bases agree with TRBD1. V was clipped by 7 bases and J by 3 bases; unmatched bases: 5. The CDR3 runs to 14 residues. Germline V CDR1 and CDR2: ENHRY, SYGVKD. CDR3 protein: CAINEGTGGYEQYF. In nucleotides, the CDR3 is TGTGCCATCAACGAAGGGACAGGGGGCTACGAGCAGTACTTC.

The chain employs TRBV6-6 and TRBJ2-3; D gene ambiguous. The CDR3 is 11 residues long. Germline assignment: CDR1 MNHNY and CDR2 SVGAGI (reference sequence). V was cut by 2 bases and J by 6 bases, with 3 bases left in between. The CDR3 bases are TGTGCCAGCAGTTACCCGGATACGCAGTATTTT. This sequence encodes CASSYPDTQYF.

The chain combines TRBV19 with TRBJ2-1; 11 bases fit TRBD2. With V trimmed by 3 bases and J by 8 bases, 6 bases remained unmatched. In germline, CDR1 is LNHDA, CDR2 SQIVND (reference sequence). The CDR3 contains 15 residues. This chain's CDR3 is CASSIPLAGEDEQFF. CDR3 DNA sequence: TGTGCCAGTAGTATCCCACTAGCGGGAGAAGATGAGCAGTTCTTC.

The rearrangement links TRBV19 to TRBJ2-7; D is perhaps TRBD2 (5 bases). V was trimmed by 5 bases and J by 5 bases, leaving 10 bases between them. The CDR3 extends over 12 amino acids. Germline CDR1 reads LNHDA; CDR2 reads SQIVND (reference sequence). The CDR3 loop reads CASSPPGNEQYF. The CDR3, as DNA: TGTGCCAGTAGTCCCCCCGGGAACGAGCAGTACTTC.

The chain uses TRBV27 and TRBJ2-7, with a weak D call TRBD2 (5 bases). This CDR3 is built from 11 residues. Germline V gene data show CDR1 as MNHEY and CDR2 as SMNVEV (reference sequence). Between the trimmed V and J ends, which lost 10 bases and 3 bases, there was a span of 10 bases. The CDR3: CATFSGYEQYF. CDR3 sequence (DNA): TGTGCCACCTTCAGCGGCTACGAGCAGTACTTC.

The V gene is TRBV7-6, the J gene TRBJ2-1; 11 bases agree with TRBD2. V was clipped by 1 base and J by 3 bases; unmatched bases: 8. This CDR3 is built from 18 residues. The germline gives CDR1 SGHVS, CDR2 FNYEAQ. The CDR3 coding sequence is TGTGCCAGCAGCTTAGAACTAGCGGGAGCCTTTGGCTACAATGAGCAGTTCTTC. Its translation is CASSLELAGAFGYNEQFF.

The chain links TRBV9 to TRBJ2-3; 9 bases map to TRBD2. This CDR3 comprises 17 residues. CDR1 and CDR2 (germline): SGDLS, YYNGEE. V gave up 3 bases and J gave up 4 bases; unmatched junction bases: 12. Here the CDR3 reads CASSAQREEGRADTQYF. The CDR3 nucleotides read TGTGCCAGCAGCGCCCAGCGGGAGGAAGGTAGGGCAGATACGCAGTATTTT.

This clone appeared a single time. This chain connects TRBV11-3 to TRBJ1-4; no clear D. V lost 3 bases and J lost 3, with 11 bases in between. CDR1 and CDR2 (germline): SGHNT, YENEEA. The CDR3 totals 15 residues. CDR3 sequence: CASSFRRSANEKLFF. CDR3 in DNA: TGTGCCAGCAGCTTTCGCCGGAGTGCTAATGAAAAACTGTTTTTT. The full variable domain, in which reference TRBV11-3 and TRBJ1-4 provide the parts outside the CDR3, is EAGVVQSPRYKIIEKKQPVAFWCNPISGHNTLYWYLQNLGQGPELLIRYENEEAVDDSQLPKDRFSAERLKGVDSTLKIQPAELGDSAVYLCASSFRRSANEKLFFGSGTQLSVL.

V gene TRBV19 combines with J gene TRBJ2-3; D uncertain. V was clipped by 8 bases and J by 1 base, with 13 bases between them. The germline V gene encodes CDR1 LNHDA and CDR2 SQIVND (reference sequence). This CDR3 spans 14 amino acids. The CDR3 coding sequence is TGTGCCAGTGAGCCCGGGTTTGGCACAGATACGCAGTATTTT. It encodes CASEPGFGTDTQYF.

J is TRBJ1-5 and V is TRBV6-5; D is perhaps TRBD1 (5 bases). Trimming left V 6 bases short and J 1 base short, with 13 bases between. The CDR3 is 15 residues long. Per the germline V gene, CDR1 is MNHEY and CDR2 is SVGAGI. CDR3 coding DNA: TGTGCCAGCAGGTCCTTTGGGGCCAGCAATCAGCCCCAGCATTTT. The encoded protein is CASRSFGASNQPQHF.

The chain recombines TRBV7-2 with TRBJ2-7; possibly TRBD1 for D (5 bases). With 4 bases removed from V and 9 bases from J, the gap between germline ends came to 22 bases. Germline assignment: CDR1 SGHTA and CDR2 FQGNSA. The length of the CDR3 is 15 residues. The CDR3 here is CASSYDSGGILGQYF. The CDR3 DNA is TGTGCCAGCAGCTACGACAGTGGTGGGATACTCGGGCAGTACTTC.

This rearrangement joins TRBV27 to TRBJ2-1; TRBD1 matches at 9 bases. The length of the CDR3 is 15 residues. Germline V CDR1 and CDR2: MNHEY, SMNVEV (reference sequence). V shed 1 base and J 4 bases; nucleotides not matched to a gene: 2. This CDR3 reads CASSLFGQGYNEQFF. The CDR3 coding sequence is TGTGCCAGCAGTTTATTTGGACAGGGGTACAATGAGCAGTTCTTC.

The V gene is TRBV19, the J gene TRBJ2-3; D perhaps matches TRBD1 (5 bases). V was trimmed by 8 bases and J by 1 base, leaving 10 bases between them. Germline CDR1 is LNHDA and CDR2 is SQIVND (reference sequence). The CDR3 loop spans 13 amino acids. CDR3 residues: CASGAAGTDTQYF. Written as DNA, the CDR3 is TGTGCCAGTGGGGCAGCTGGCACAGATACGCAGTATTTT.

The chain employs TRBV29-1 and TRBJ2-7; maybe TRBD2 (6 bases). The CDR3 has 12 residues. From germline, CDR1 is SQVTM and CDR2 ANQGSEA. The ends were cut back, 2 bases at V and 4 bases at J, with 9 bases in the middle. The CDR3 sequence: CSVESGEYEQYF. CDR3 DNA: TGCAGCGTTGAATCGGGAGAATACGAGCAGTACTTC.

V gene TRBV28 combines with J gene TRBJ2-7; D not resolved. Germline CDR1 reads MDHEN; CDR2 reads SYDVKM. CDR3 length equals 16 residues. The germline V and J ends were trimmed by 6 bases and 5 bases, with 23 bases remaining between them. CDR3 residues: CASSDSIFGPADEQYF. CDR3 in DNA: TGTGCCAGCAGCGATAGTATTTTTGGGCCCGCCGACGAGCAGTACTTC.